These 25 T cell receptor beta chains came from one sample sequenced in a study of CD8+CD57+ T cells in acquired aplastic anemia. The patients chosen for sequencing had shown expansion of CD8+CD57+ cells (detected by flow cytometry). TCR beta VDJ and CDR3 were profiled, and genomic DNA was the template. TCRdb re-called the reads through MiXCR, storing one row per CDR3 protein. The table records under 200,000 distinct CDR3 sequences, under 50% of them present only once. Source material: sorted CD4+, CD8+, or CD8+CD57+ T cells (not recorded which) from PBMCs. The receptor set was obtained from a human donor with aplastic anemia.

This clonotype was observed once. This chain joins TRBV7-9 and TRBJ1-6; 7 bases match TRBD1. The germline CDR1 and CDR2 sequences are SEHNR and FQNEAQ (reference sequence). J was trimmed by 6 bases and V by 5 bases; bases with no gene match: 4. This CDR3 region has 14 residues. The CDR3 is CASSPGGGNSPLHF. Here the CDR3 DNA reads TGTGCCAGCAGCCCAGGGGGGGGTAATTCACCCCTCCACTTT.

V gene TRBV7-9 combines with J gene TRBJ1-2; unclear D gene. The length of the CDR3 is 10 residues. V lost 8 bases and J 6 bases, leaving 7 bases between the germline ends. CDR1 SEHNR and CDR2 FQNEAQ come from the germline V gene (reference sequence). This chain's CDR3 is CASGENGYTF. The DNA for the CDR3 is TGTGCCAGCGGGGAGAATGGCTACACCTTC.

This clonotype has ten or more counts. The rearrangement links TRBV9 to TRBJ1-1, with 7 bases that match TRBD1. Germline trimming cut 4 bases from V and 3 bases from J; bases unmatched to any gene: 3. Germline CDR1 SGDLS, CDR2 YYNGEE. The CDR3 extends over 13 amino acids. The CDR3 DNA is TGTGCCAGCAGCTCGGGACAGCACACTGAAGCTTTCTTT. It encodes CASSSGQHTEAFF.

This clonotype was detected many times. V gene TRBV24-1 combines with J gene TRBJ2-3, with 7 bases aligning to TRBD2. V shed 3 bases and J 5 bases; nucleotides not matched to a gene: 10. The CDR3 contains 16 residues. Per the germline V gene, CDR1 is KGHDR and CDR2 is SFDVKD. CDR3 in amino acids: CATSDPRGGVKDTQYF. The CDR3 nucleotides read TGTGCCACCAGTGATCCCCGGGGAGGGGTTAAAGATACGCAGTATTTT.

The rearrangement uses TRBV2 and TRBJ1-6; D gene uncertain. Trimming removed 8 bases at V and 7 bases at J, with 12 bases between. The CDR3 extends over 13 amino acids. CDR1 and CDR2 (germline): SNHLY, FYNNEI. The CDR3 region is CASATQPNSPLHF. CDR3 coding DNA: TGTGCCAGCGCCACACAACCAAATTCACCCCTCCACTTT. The whole variable domain, filled in from reference TRBV2 and TRBJ1-6, reads EPEVTQTPSHQVTQMGQEVILRCVPISNHLYFYWYRQILGQKVEFLVSFYNNEISEKSEIFDDQFSVERPDGSNFTLKIRSTKLEDSAMYFCASATQPNSPLHFGNGTRLTVT.

The J gene is TRBJ2-3, the V gene TRBV9; D tentatively fits TRBD1 or TRBD2 (6 bases each). The CDR3 length is 16 residues. The germline CDR1 and CDR2 sequences are SGDLS and YYNGEE. V was pared by 4 bases and J by 1 base, with 16 bases between. The CDR3 is CASSSQGVAGTDTQYF. DNA for the CDR3: TGTGCCAGCAGCTCACAGGGTGTAGCGGGCACAGATACGCAGTATTTT.

This clonotype came up many times. This chain uses TRBV10-3 with TRBJ2-2; possibly TRBD1 for D (6 bases). Per the germline V gene, CDR1 is ENHRY and CDR2 is SYGVKD. The germline V and J ends were trimmed by 8 bases and 5 bases, with 6 bases remaining between them. There are 11 residues in the CDR3. The CDR3 sequence is CAIQGTGELFF. Here the CDR3 DNA reads TGTGCCATCCAGGGGACCGGGGAGCTGTTTTTT.

The sample holds many counts of this clonotype. This sequence joins TRBV7-6 and TRBJ2-5; TRBD1 aligns across 7 bases. CDR3 length: 14 residues. Germline CDR1 reads SGHVS; CDR2 reads FNYEAQ. J was trimmed by 5 bases and V by 4 bases; bases with no gene match: 7. The CDR3 DNA is TGTGCCAGCAGCTACTCGGACAGGAGGGAGACCCAGTACTTC. It is translated as CASSYSDRRETQYF.

This chain links TRBV6-1 with TRBJ2-2; D is unclear. The V gene's germline CDR1 is MNHNS and CDR2 SASEGT. The germline V and J ends were trimmed by 4 bases and 3 bases, with 9 bases remaining between them. CDR3 length: 14 amino acids. DNA of the CDR3: TGTGCCAGCAGTGCCCTTGGGTACACCGGGGAGCTGTTTTTT. Its protein is CASSALGYTGELFF.

The J gene is TRBJ1-1, the V gene TRBV19; D is ambiguous. With 3 bases removed from V and 5 bases from J, the gap between germline ends came to 7 bases. CDR3 length: 12 amino acids. Germline V gene data show CDR1 as LNHDA and CDR2 as SQIVND (reference sequence). The CDR3 protein is CASSIVATEAFF. The CDR3 coding sequence is TGTGCCAGTAGTATTGTGGCGACTGAAGCTTTCTTT.

The chain links TRBV5-6 to TRBJ2-1; 8 bases line up with TRBD1. The CDR3 covers 15 residues. Looked up from germline, CDR1 is SGHDT and CDR2 is YYEEEE. V lost 1 base and J lost 4; bases outside the gene matches: 4. The CDR3 region is CASSLSGGGYNEQFF. The CDR3 nucleotides are TGTGCCAGCAGCTTGTCAGGGGGCGGTTACAATGAGCAGTTCTTC.

This clonotype was detected only a few times. The chain carries TRBV19 and TRBJ2-6, with D perhaps TRBD1 or TRBD2 (5 bases each). Trimming left V 7 bases short and J 4 bases short, with 11 bases between. CDR1 is LNHDA and CDR2 is SQIVND in the germline V gene (reference sequence). CDR3 length: 14 amino acids. The CDR3 here is CASTEGDGANVLTF. CDR3 coding DNA: TGTGCCAGTACTGAAGGGGACGGGGCCAACGTCCTGACTTTC. Full variable domain (rest looked up from reference TRBV19 and TRBJ2-6): DGGITQSPKYLFRKEGQNVTLSCEQNLNHDAMYWYRQDPGQGLRLIYYSQIVNDFQKGDIAEGYSVSREKKESFPLTVTSAQKNPTAFYLCASTEGDGANVLTFGAGSRLTVL.

The V and J genes are TRBV5-1 and TRBJ2-7; D could derive from TRBD1 or TRBD2 (5 bases each). Germline CDR1 and CDR2: SGHRS and YFSETQ. The CDR3 is 15 residues long. V lost 0 bases and J 6 bases, leaving 16 bases between the germline ends. The CDR3 reads CASSLAEGRGGEQYF. DNA of the CDR3: TGCGCCAGCAGCTTGGCCGAGGGAAGGGGTGGCGAGCAGTACTTC.

This clonotype was detected a few times. CDR3 region: CSARAELAGVKQYF. The DNA of the CDR3 is TGCAGTGCTAGAGCCGAACTAGCGGGAGTCAAGCAGTACTTC. The rearrangement links TRBV20-1 to TRBJ2-7, with TRBD2 matching over 11 bases. Germline V CDR1 and CDR2: DFQATT, SNEGSKA (reference sequence). The V gene end was trimmed by 1 base and the J gene end by 8 bases; junction bases not matched to a gene: 7. CDR3 length equals 14 residues.

The chain employs TRBV10-3 and TRBJ2-7; 12 bases are a match to TRBD1. The CDR3 covers 15 residues. The germline CDR1 and CDR2 sequences are ENHRY and SYGVKD. V shed 7 bases and J 6 bases; nucleotides not matched to a gene: 10. In DNA form, the CDR3 reads TGTGCCATCACAGCTGCCGGGACAGGGGGCCCCGAGCAGTACTTC. Encoded protein: CAITAAGTGGPEQYF.

This clonotype was observed a handful of times. The chain uses TRBV2 and TRBJ2-3; 12 bases fit TRBD2. CDR1 SNHLY and CDR2 FYNNEI come from the germline V gene. V lost 4 bases to trimming and J lost 2 bases; unmatched junction nucleotides: 1. This CDR3 is 15 amino acids long. CDR3 loop: CASSASGGATDTQYF. The CDR3 DNA reads TGTGCCAGCAGTGCTAGCGGGGGGGCCACAGATACGCAGTATTTT.

The chain combines TRBV15 with TRBJ2-3, with TRBD2 matching 12 bases. V gave up 3 bases and J gave up 2 bases; unmatched junction bases: 6. CDR3 length equals 17 residues. Germline values: CDR1 LNHNV, CDR2 YYDKDF (reference sequence). Here the CDR3 DNA reads TGTGCCACCAGCAGTCCCACTAGCGGGGGGTACACAGATACGCAGTATTTT. This translates into CATSSPTSGGYTDTQYF.

This clonotype was detected many times. The chain joins TRBV18 to TRBJ2-7; 10 nucleotides line up with TRBD2. This CDR3 spans 14 amino acids. V lost 3 bases, J lost 7 bases, and 6 bases stayed unmatched. The germline V gene has CDR1 KGHSH and CDR2 LQKENI. The CDR3 loop reads CASSPPAGGSEQYF. The DNA for the CDR3 is TGTGCCAGCTCACCCCCAGCGGGAGGGTCGGAGCAGTACTTC.

This clonotype has only a few counts. This chain joins TRBV2 and TRBJ2-7, with TRBD1 matching 8 bases. After removal of 3 bases from V and 3 bases from J, the junction contained 7 bases not matched to a gene. Germline V gives CDR1 SNHLY, CDR2 FYNNEI. CDR3 length equals 15 residues. Written as DNA, the CDR3 is TGTGCCAGCAGTGATGGGGGGACAGGACTCTACGAGCAGTACTTC. Its translation: CASSDGGTGLYEQYF.

As for this clonotype: A much larger clone lies one base from this, so it may be a read error. The final CDR3 position lacks the conserved phenylalanine or tryptophan, pointing to a likely read error. This chain connects TRBV6-1 to TRBJ2-7; TRBD2 agrees at 10 bases. Per germline, CDR1 MNHNS and CDR2 SASEGT. The CDR3 is 15 residues long. V was pared by 6 bases and J by 0 bases, with 5 bases of the junction left unmatched. The CDR3 DNA sequence: TGTGCCAGCAGCCGGACTAGCGGAGCCTCCTACGAGCAGTACTCC. Encoded protein: CASSRTSGASYEQYS.

The chain is built from TRBV10-3 and TRBJ2-1; TRBD2 is a possible D gene (6 bases). This CDR3 comprises 14 residues. Germline CDR1 is ENHRY and CDR2 is SYGVKD. The ends were cut back, 9 bases at V and 6 bases at J, with 18 bases in the middle. The CDR3 DNA follows: TGTGCCATACGCTCCGTCGGGAGTTCCAATGAGCAGTTCTTC. Amino acid sequence: CAIRSVGSSNEQFF.

The sample holds one count of this clonotype. The chain uses TRBV2 and TRBJ2-7; a weak D match, TRBD1 (5 bases). V lost 3 bases and J 12 bases, leaving 9 bases between the germline ends. This CDR3 spans 10 amino acids. Germline V CDR1 and CDR2: SNHLY, FYNNEI. Written as DNA, the CDR3 is TGTGCCAGCAGTGACAGGGAACCGTACTTC. Amino acid sequence: CASSDREPYF.

This clonotype was seen a few times. This could be a read error, since a much larger clone is one nucleotide away. This rearrangement joins TRBV7-2 to TRBJ2-7; D is perhaps TRBD2 (6 bases). Per the germline V gene, CDR1 is SGHTA and CDR2 is FQGNSA. This CDR3 region has 15 residues. DNA of the CDR3: TGTGCCTGCAGCGCCAGCGGGCAGATCTCCTACGAGCAGTACTTC. Translated, it gives CACSASGQISYEQYF.

The chain joins TRBV29-1 to TRBJ2-7; D not resolved. V was cut by 0 bases and J by 3 bases, with 6 bases left in between. CDR1 is SQVTM and CDR2 is ANQGSEA in the germline V gene. CDR3 length equals 12 residues. The CDR3 spells CSVEDGRYEQYF. In DNA, the CDR3 is TGCAGCGTTGAAGATGGCCGCTACGAGCAGTACTTC.

V is TRBV7-2 and J is TRBJ2-7; D call uncertain. The V gene's germline CDR1 is SGHTA and CDR2 FQGNSA. V shed 2 bases and J shed 10 bases, with 15 bases lying between them. The CDR3 is 13 residues long. This chain's CDR3 is CASSLSHTDRQYF. For the CDR3, the DNA is TGTGCCAGCAGCTTATCCCACACAGACCGTCAGTACTTC.